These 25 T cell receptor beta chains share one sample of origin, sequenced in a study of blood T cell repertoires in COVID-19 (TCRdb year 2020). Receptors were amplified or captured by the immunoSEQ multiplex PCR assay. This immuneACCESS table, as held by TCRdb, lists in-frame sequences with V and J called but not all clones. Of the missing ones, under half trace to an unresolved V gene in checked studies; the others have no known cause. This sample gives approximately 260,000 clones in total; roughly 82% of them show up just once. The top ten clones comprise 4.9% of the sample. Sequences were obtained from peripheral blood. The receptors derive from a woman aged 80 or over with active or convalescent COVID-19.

DNA of the CDR3: TGCGCCAGCAGCTTGGCGGGACTCACAACCGGGGAGCTGTTTTTT. Amino acid sequence: CASSLAGLTTGELFF. The chain recombines TRBV5-1 with TRBJ2-2; D is perhaps TRBD2 (6 bases). The V end was cut by 0 bases, the J end by 5 bases, with 11 bases between. The CDR3 runs 15 residues. CDR1 is SGHRS and CDR2 is YFSETQ in the germline V gene.

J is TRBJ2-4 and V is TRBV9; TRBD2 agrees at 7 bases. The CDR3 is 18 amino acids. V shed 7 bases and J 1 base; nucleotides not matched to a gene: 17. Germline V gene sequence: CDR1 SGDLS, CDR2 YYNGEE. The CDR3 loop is CASGRNSGGVGAKNIQYF. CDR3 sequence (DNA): TGTGCCAGCGGCCGCAATTCGGGGGGAGTTGGGGCCAAAAACATTCAGTACTTC.

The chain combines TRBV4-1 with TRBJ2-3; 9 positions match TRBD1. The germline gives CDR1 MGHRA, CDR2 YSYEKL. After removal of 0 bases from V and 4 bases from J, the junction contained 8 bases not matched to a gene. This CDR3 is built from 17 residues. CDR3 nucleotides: TGCGCCAGCAGCCAAGATTATAACAGGGGGCCATCAGATACGCAGTATTTT. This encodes CASSQDYNRGPSDTQYF.

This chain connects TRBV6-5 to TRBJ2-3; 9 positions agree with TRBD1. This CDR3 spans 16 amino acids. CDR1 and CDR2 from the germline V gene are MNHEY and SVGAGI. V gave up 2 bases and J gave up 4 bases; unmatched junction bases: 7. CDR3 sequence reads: CASSYRGTGIADTQYF. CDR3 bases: TGTGCCAGCAGTTACAGGGGGACAGGGATTGCAGATACGCAGTATTTT.

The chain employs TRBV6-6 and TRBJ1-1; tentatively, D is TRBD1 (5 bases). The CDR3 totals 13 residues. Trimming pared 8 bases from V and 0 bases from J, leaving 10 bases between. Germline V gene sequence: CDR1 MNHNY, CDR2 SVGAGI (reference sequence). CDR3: CASSSGVNTEAFF. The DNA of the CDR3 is TGTGCCAGCTCTTCGGGGGTGAACACTGAAGCTTTCTTT.

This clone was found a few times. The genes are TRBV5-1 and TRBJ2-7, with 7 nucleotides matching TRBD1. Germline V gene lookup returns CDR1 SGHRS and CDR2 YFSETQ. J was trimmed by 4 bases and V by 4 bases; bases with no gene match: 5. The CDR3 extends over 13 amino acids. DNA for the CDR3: TGCGCCAGCAGCCCTGACAGGGTTTACGAGCAGTACTTC. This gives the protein CASSPDRVYEQYF. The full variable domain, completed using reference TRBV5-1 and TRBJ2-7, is KAGVTQTPRYLIKTRGQQVTLSCSPISGHRSVSWYQQTPGQGLQFLFEYFSETQRNKGNFPGRFSGRQFSNSRSEMNVSTLELGDSALYLCASSPDRVYEQYFGPGTRLTVT.

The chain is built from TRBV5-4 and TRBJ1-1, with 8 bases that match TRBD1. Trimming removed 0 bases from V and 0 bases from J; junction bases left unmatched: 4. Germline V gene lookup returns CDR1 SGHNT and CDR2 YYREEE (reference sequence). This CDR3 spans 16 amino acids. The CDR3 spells CASSLAGQGLNTEAFF. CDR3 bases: TGTGCCAGCAGCTTGGCTGGACAGGGTCTGAACACTGAAGCTTTCTTT.

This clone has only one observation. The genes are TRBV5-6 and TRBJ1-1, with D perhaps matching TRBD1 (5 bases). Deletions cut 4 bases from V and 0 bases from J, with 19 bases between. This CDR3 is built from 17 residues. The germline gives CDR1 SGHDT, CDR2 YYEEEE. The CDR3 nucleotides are TGTGCCAGCAGCCGCCGAAGAGCAGGGACTGTGAACACTGAAGCTTTCTTT. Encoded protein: CASSRRRAGTVNTEAFF.

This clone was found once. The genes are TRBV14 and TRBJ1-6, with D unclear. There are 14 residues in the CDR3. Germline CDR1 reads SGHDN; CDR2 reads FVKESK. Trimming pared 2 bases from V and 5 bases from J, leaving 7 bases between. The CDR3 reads CASSQLRNNSPLHF. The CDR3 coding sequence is TGTGCCAGCAGCCAATTGCGGAATAATTCACCCCTCCACTTT.

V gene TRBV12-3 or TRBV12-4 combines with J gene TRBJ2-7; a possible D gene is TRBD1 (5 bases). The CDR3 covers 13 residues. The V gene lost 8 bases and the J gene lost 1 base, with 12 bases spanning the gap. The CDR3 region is CASGRQLSYEQYF. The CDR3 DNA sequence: TGTGCCAGCGGAAGACAGCTTTCCTACGAGCAGTACTTC.

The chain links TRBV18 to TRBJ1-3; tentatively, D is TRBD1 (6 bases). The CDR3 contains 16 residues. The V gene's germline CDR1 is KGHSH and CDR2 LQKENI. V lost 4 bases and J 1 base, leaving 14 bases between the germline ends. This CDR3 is CASSQSGTQSGNTIYF. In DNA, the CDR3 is TGTGCCAGCTCACAATCCGGGACACAGTCTGGAAACACCATATATTTT. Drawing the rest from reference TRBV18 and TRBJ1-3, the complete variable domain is NAGVMQNPRHLVRRRGQEARLRCSPMKGHSHVYWYRQLPEEGLKFMVYLQKENIIDESGMPKERFSAEFPKEGPSILRIQQVVRGDSAAYFCASSQSGTQSGNTIYFGEGSWLTVV.

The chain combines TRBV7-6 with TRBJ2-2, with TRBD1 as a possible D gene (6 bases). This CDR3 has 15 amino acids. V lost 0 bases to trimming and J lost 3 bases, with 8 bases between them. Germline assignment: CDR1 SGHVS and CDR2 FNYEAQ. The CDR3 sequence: CASSLAPGDTGELFF. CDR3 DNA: TGTGCCAGCAGCTTAGCTCCAGGGGACACCGGGGAGCTGTTTTTT.

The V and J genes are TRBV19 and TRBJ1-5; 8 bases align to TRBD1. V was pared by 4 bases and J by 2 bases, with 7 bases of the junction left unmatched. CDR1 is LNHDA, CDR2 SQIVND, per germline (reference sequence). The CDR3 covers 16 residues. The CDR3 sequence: CASSKGVTGGNQPQHF. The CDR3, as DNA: TGTGCCAGTAGTAAGGGTGTGACAGGGGGCAATCAGCCCCAGCATTTT.

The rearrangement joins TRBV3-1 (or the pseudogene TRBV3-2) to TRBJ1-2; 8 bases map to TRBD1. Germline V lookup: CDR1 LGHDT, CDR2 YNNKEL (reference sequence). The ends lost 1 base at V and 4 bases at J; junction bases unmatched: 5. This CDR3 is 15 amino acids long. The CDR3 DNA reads TGTGCCAGCAGCCAAGCTAACAGGGGGGGCTATGGCTACACCTTC. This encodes CASSQANRGGYGYTF.

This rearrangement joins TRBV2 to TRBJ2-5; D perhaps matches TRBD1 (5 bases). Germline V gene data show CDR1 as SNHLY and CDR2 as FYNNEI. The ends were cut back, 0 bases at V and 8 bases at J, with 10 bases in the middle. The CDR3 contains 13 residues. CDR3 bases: TGTGCCAGCAGTGAAGCGACCCAGGGTACCCAGTACTTC. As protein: CASSEATQGTQYF.

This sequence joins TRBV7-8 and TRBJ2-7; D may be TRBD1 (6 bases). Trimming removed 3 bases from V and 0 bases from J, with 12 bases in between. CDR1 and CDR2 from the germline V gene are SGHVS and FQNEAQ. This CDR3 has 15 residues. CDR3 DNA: TGTGCCAGCAGCTTGAACAGGGCCCGCTCCTACGAGCAGTACTTC. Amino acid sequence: CASSLNRARSYEQYF. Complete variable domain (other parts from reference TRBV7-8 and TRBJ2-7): GAGVSQSPRYKVAKRGQDVALRCDPISGHVSLFWYQQALGQGPEFLTYFQNEAQLDKSGLPSDRFFAERPEGSVSTLKIQRTQQEDSAVYLCASSLNRARSYEQYFGPGTRLTVT.

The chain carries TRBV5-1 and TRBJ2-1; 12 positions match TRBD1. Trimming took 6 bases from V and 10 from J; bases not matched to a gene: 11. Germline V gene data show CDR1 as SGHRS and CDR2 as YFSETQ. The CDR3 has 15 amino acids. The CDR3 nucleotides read TGCGCCAGCAATCGCCAGGGACAGGGGGCATTGGAGCAGTTCTTC. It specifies CASNRQGQGALEQFF.

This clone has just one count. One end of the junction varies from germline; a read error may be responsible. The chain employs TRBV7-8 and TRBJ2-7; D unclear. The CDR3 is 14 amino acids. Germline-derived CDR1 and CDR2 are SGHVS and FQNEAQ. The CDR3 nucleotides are TGTGCCAGCAGCCAACAGCACGGCCCCGCAGAATTTAGGTTC. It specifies CASSQQHGPAEFRF. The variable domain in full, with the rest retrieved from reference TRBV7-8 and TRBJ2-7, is GAGVSQSPRYKVAKRGQDVALRCDPISGHVSLFWYQQALGQGPEFLTYFQNEAQLDKSGLPSDRFFAERPEGSVSTLKIQRTQQEDSAVYLCASSQQHGPAEFRFGPGTRLTVT.

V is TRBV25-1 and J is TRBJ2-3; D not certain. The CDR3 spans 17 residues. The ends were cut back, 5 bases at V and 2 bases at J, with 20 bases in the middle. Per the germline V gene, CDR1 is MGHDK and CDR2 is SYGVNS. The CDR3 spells CASSPEVRQKFTDTQYF. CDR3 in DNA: TGTGCCAGCAGTCCCGAGGTTCGGCAGAAGTTCACAGATACGCAGTATTTT.

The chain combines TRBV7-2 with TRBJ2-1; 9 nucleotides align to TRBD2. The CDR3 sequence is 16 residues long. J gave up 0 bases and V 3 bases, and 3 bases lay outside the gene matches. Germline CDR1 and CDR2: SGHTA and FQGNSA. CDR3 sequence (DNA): TGTGCCAGCAGCTTGGGTAGCGGGAGCTCCTACAATGAGCAGTTCTTC. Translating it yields CASSLGSGSSYNEQFF.

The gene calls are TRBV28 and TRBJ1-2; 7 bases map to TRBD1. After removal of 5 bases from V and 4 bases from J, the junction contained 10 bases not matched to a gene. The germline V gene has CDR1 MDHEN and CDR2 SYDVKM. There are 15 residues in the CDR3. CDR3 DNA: TGTGCCAGCAGTCTCCAAAGGGGGCTAGGCTATGGCTACACCTTC. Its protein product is CASSLQRGLGYGYTF.

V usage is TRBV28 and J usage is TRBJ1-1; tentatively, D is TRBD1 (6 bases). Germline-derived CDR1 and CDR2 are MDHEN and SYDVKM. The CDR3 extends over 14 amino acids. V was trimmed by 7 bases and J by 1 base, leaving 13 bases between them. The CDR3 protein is CASTKQGRNTEAFF. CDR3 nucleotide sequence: TGTGCCAGCACCAAACAGGGCCGGAACACTGAAGCTTTCTTT.

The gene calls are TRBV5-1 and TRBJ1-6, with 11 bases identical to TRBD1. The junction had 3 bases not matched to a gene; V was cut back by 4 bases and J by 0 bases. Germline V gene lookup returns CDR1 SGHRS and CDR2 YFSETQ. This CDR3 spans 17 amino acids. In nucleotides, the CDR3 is TGCGCCAGCAGCCCAGGGACAGGGGGCTCCTATAATTCACCCCTCCACTTT. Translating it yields CASSPGTGGSYNSPLHF.

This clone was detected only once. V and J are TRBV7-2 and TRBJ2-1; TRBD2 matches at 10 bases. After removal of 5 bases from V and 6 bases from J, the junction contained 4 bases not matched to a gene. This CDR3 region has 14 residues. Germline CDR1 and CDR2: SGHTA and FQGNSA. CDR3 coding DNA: TGTGCCAGCAGCCCCGCTAGCGGGAGCAATGAGCAGTTCTTC. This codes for CASSPASGSNEQFF. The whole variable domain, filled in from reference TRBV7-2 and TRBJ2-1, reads GAGVSQSPSNKVTEKGKDVELRCDPISGHTALYWYRQSLGQGLEFLIYFQGNSAPDKSGLPSDRFSAERTGGSVSTLTIQRTQQEDSAVYLCASSPASGSNEQFFGPGTRLTVL.

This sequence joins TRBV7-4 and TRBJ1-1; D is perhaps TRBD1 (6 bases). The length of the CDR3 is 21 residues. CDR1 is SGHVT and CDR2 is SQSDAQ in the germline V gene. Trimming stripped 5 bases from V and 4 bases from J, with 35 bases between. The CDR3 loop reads CASSLRGSQGLISLLSTEAFF. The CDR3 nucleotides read TGTGCCAGCAGCCTTAGAGGGAGTCAGGGGTTAATCTCCCTACTGAGCACTGAAGCTTTCTTT.